These T cell receptor beta chains were read from a single sample in a study of blood T cells in healthy people across ages. One entry per CDR3 protein, called by TCRdb with MiXCR from the 5' RACE reads. Of about 680,000 distinct CDR3 sequences listed, about 52% are singletons. The material sequenced was blood. These receptors came from a woman aged 55-70 years in good health. CDR3s include the opening cysteine and the closing phenylalanine or tryptophan. D genes are given only for firm matches. Clone size is given for some rows only: seen once, a few or many times, or a class if the clone is expanded.

d_call j_call clone_size v_call cdr3_aa cdr3_nt
. TRBJ1-1 once TRBV5-1 CASSLAFGNTEAFF TGCGCCAGCAGCTTGGCCTTTGGGAACACTGAAGCTTTCTTT
. TRBJ2-5 . TRBV13 CTSSQRVVGLGLKETQYF TGTACCAGCAGCCAGCGGGTGGTGGGATTGGGTCTGAAAGAGACCCAGTACTTC
TRBD1 TRBJ2-4 few TRBV7-9 CASSPPRDRWLDIQYF TGTGCCAGCAGCCCACCCCGGGACAGGTGGTTAGACATTCAGTACTTC
TRBD1 TRBJ2-7 few TRBV28 CASRRGQGAYEQYF TGTGCCAGCAGACGTGGACAGGGTGCTTACGAGCAGTACTTC
TRBD2 TRBJ2-7 . TRBV12-3/TRBV12-4 CASSHGLAGDWNEQYF TGTGCCAGCAGCCACGGACTAGCGGGAGATTGGAACGAGCAGTACTTC
. TRBJ1-1 few TRBV29-1 CSVAGQWNTEAFF TGCAGCGTTGCCGGACAGTGGAACACTGAAGCTTTCTTT
. TRBJ2-3 . TRBV20-1 CSANPGTTRILDTQYF TGCAGTGCTAACCCAGGGACAACAAGGATCCTAGATACGCAGTATTTT
. TRBJ2-1 . TRBV28 CATSDLARAGETQFF TGTGCCACCAGTGATTTGGCCCGAGCCGGGGAGACCCAGTTCTTC
. TRBJ1-2 many TRBV18 CASSPAGPNYGYTF TGTGCCAGCTCACCGGCAGGACCCAACTATGGCTACACCTTC
. TRBJ1-2 . TRBV5-1 CASSLGDPSYGYTF TGCGCCAGCAGCTTAGGGGACCCGTCTTATGGCTACACCTTC
TRBD2 TRBJ2-5 . TRBV4-3 CASSQRAGKGETQYF TGCGCCAGCAGCCAACGAGCGGGAAAGGGAGAGACCCAGTACTTC
. TRBJ2-5 . TRBV10-3 CAISGREETQYF TGTGCCATCAGTGGACGGGAAGAGACCCAGTACTTC
. TRBJ2-7 few TRBV7-9 CASSSRSAFYEQYF TGTGCCAGCAGCTCCCGATCGGCGTTCTACGAGCAGTACTTC
TRBD2 TRBJ2-1 . TRBV4-3 CASSQAGSGSLYEQFF TGCGCCAGCAGCCAAGCGGGTAGCGGGAGCCTTTATGAGCAGTTCTTC
TRBD2 TRBJ2-7 . TRBV28 CASSFLAWSGRSYEQYF TGTGCCAGCAGTTTTTTAGCGTGGAGCGGGAGGTCCTACGAGCAGTACTTC
TRBD2 TRBJ2-1 once TRBV12-3/TRBV12-4 CASRPKREGNEQFF TGTGCCAGCAGGCCGAAGCGGGAGGGGAATGAGCAGTTCTTC
TRBD2 TRBJ2-5 . TRBV7-2 CASSLVGLAGQETQYF TGTGCCAGCAGCTTAGTTGGATTAGCGGGACAAGAGACCCAGTACTTC
TRBD2 TRBJ2-5 medium-sized TRBV10-3 CAISLAGGPQETQYF TGTGCCATCAGTCTAGCGGGAGGGCCCCAAGAGACCCAGTACTTC
. TRBJ2-4 few TRBV28 CASSRTKDIQYF TGTGCCAGCAGTAGGACTAAGGACATTCAGTACTTC
. TRBJ1-1 . TRBV6-2/TRBV6-3 CASNLPGPDTEAFF TGTGCCAGCAACCTTCCGGGACCTGACACTGAAGCTTTCTTT
TRBD2 TRBJ2-1 . TRBV7-3 CASSLMAAREGSSYNEQFF TGTGCCAGCAGCTTAATGGCGGCGCGGGAGGGGAGCTCCTACAATGAGCAGTTCTTC
TRBD1 TRBJ2-7 . TRBV6-6 CASRYRDRSYEQYF TGTGCCAGCAGATACCGGGACAGATCCTACGAGCAGTACTTC
. TRBJ2-1 . TRBV27 CASSLIRELSNEQFF TGTGCCAGCAGTTTGATCCGGGAACTATCGAATGAGCAGTTCTTC
TRBD1 TRBJ1-1 . TRBV20-1 CSAADRVRGLRMNTEAFF TGCAGTGCCGCGGACAGGGTGAGGGGATTGAGAATGAACACTGAAGCTTTCTTT
. TRBJ2-1 . TRBV24-1 CATSDSSGGAERQFF TGTGCCACCAGTGATTCCTCGGGCGGAGCAGAGCGGCAGTTCTTC
TRBD2 TRBJ2-3 . TRBV11-2 CASSQTSVSTDTQYF TGTGCCAGCAGCCAGACTAGCGTAAGCACAGATACGCAGTATTTT
TRBD2 TRBJ2-4 many TRBV20-1 CSARDSGGAKNIQYF TGCAGTGCTAGAGATTCGGGGGGAGCCAAAAACATTCAGTACTTC
TRBD2 TRBJ2-3 . TRBV7-9 CASSTWTSGSSLLTDTQYF TGTGCCAGCAGCACTTGGACTAGCGGGTCATCCTTACTCACAGATACGCAGTATTTT
TRBD2 TRBJ2-5 few TRBV28 CASDTSAGYNEQYF TGTGCCAGTGACACTAGCGCCGGGTACAATGAGCAGTACTTC
. TRBJ2-2 . TRBV2 CASSVIGNTGELFF TGTGCCAGCAGTGTGATCGGAAACACCGGGGAGCTGTTTTTT
TRBD1 TRBJ1-6 . TRBV20-1 CSASPTTGLESPLHF TGCAGTGCTAGCCCCACGACAGGGCTGGAATCACCCCTCCACTTT
TRBD2 TRBJ2-5 once TRBV28 CASSSRGRGLYNEQYF TGTGCCAGCAGTTCCCGCGGGAGGGGGCTTTACAATGAGCAGTACTTC
. TRBJ1-1 . TRBV6-2/TRBV6-3 CASSYQGGAFF TGTGCCAGCAGTTATCAAGGTGGAGCTTTCTTT
. TRBJ1-2 . TRBV21-1 CASSHPGTPGYGYTF TGTGCCAGCAGCCACCCCGGGACCCCTGGCTATGGCTACACCTTC
TRBD2 TRBJ2-5 few TRBV4-2 CASSQRTSGETQYF TGTGCCAGCAGCCAAAGGACTAGCGGGGAGACCCAGTACTTC
. TRBJ1-2 few TRBV27 CASSSRGYGYTF TGTGCCAGCAGTTCCAGGGGATATGGCTACACCTTC
TRBD1 TRBJ2-7 . TRBV29-1 CSARDRVTCEQYF TGCAGCGCCCGGGACAGGGTTACGTGCGAGCAGTACTTC
. TRBJ1-1 many TRBV29-1 CSVDGAGGTTEAFF TGCAGCGTTGACGGGGCCGGGGGGACAACTGAAGCTTTCTTT
. TRBJ2-7 . TRBV28 CASSQSGYSYEQYF TGTGCCAGCAGCCAAAGCGGGTACTCCTACGAGCAGTACTTC
. TRBJ1-4 . TRBV7-2 CASSPAGVEANEKLFF TGTGCCAGCAGCCCAGCCGGGGTGGAGGCTAATGAAAAACTGTTTTTT
TRBD2 TRBJ2-1 . TRBV7-8 CASSLEEETSGNEQFF TGTGCCAGCAGCTTAGAGGAGGAGACTAGCGGCAATGAGCAGTTCTTC
. TRBJ1-1 once TRBV5-1 CASSKSPGTLLNTEAFF TGCGCCAGCAGCAAAAGTCCCGGGACTCTTTTAAACACTGAAGCTTTCTTT
TRBD2 TRBJ2-7 . TRBV7-2 CASSLEGGLAGVHEQYF TGTGCCAGCAGCTTAGAGGGGGGACTAGCGGGAGTCCACGAGCAGTACTTC
TRBD1 TRBJ1-2 . TRBV29-1 CSVERRGQNYGYTF TGCAGCGTTGAGCGGAGGGGACAGAACTATGGCTACACCTTC
. TRBJ2-3 few TRBV6-2/TRBV6-3 CASSYSTSTDTQYF TGTGCCAGCAGTTACTCGACTAGCACAGATACGCAGTATTTT
. TRBJ2-3 . TRBV7-9 CASSRSGVGTDTQYF TGTGCCAGCAGCCGGAGTGGAGTGGGCACAGATACGCAGTATTTT
. TRBJ2-5 . TRBV6-1 CASSEGWERETQYF TGTGCCAGCAGTGAAGGCTGGGAGAGGGAGACCCAGTACTTC
TRBD1 TRBJ2-7 . TRBV20-1 CSASPGVGGYNEQYF TGCAGTGCTAGCCCCGGTGTAGGGGGCTACAATGAGCAGTACTTC